This T cell receptor (beta chain) was recorded in a study of cytomegalovirus exposure and HLA in healthy donors. Overall study context: Earlier, 95 million to 140 million unique TCR beta sequences were recovered from roughly 180 million T cells by an analysis. Study observations and caveats: Associated with HLA alleles at 0.05 false discovery rate in a later analysis were 16,951 TCR beta sequences. Through in vitro validation, three CMV-associated chains were shown to be specific for CMV antigens. The authors listed approximately 160 TCR beta chains as cytomegalovirus-associated.

Both 60 Vbeta primers and 13 Jbeta primers went into the PCR. Method: immunoSEQ multiplex PCR; TCRdb's copy keeps in-frame clones and lacks some. Among 150,000 to 200,000 clones listed, about 83% were seen once. Comments on this clone: What it binds is not known.

This CDR3 is built from 15 residues. With V trimmed by 4 bases and J by 7 bases, 8 bases remained unmatched. CDR1 is MNHEY and CDR2 is SVGAGI in the germline V gene. V usage is TRBV6-5 and J usage is TRBJ1-4, with 8 bases aligning to TRBD1. This sequence originates from a man in his forties or fifties in good health and CMV-seropositive. Sequenced material: PBMCs. This CDR3 is CASSSAGGAGEKLFF. The CDR3 DNA sequence: TGTGCCAGCAGTTCCGCAGGGGGCGCGGGTGAAAAACTGTTTTTT.